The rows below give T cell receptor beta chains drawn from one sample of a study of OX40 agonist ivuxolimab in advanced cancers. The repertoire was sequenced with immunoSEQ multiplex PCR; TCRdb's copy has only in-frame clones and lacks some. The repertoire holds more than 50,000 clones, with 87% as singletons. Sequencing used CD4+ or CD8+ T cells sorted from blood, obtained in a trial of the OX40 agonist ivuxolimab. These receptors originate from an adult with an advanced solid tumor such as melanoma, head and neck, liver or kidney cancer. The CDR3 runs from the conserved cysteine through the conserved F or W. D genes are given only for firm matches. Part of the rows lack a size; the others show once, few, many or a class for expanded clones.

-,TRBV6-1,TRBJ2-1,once,CASSERGLGFF,TGTGCCAGCAGTGAGAGGGGCTTGGGGTTCTTC
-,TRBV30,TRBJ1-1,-,CAGDDRTSTEAFF,TGTGCCGGTGACGACAGGACGAGTACTGAAGCTTTCTTT
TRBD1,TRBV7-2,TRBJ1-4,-,CASSLAKTGKEKLFF,TGTGCCAGCAGCTTAGCGAAGACAGGGAAAGAAAAACTGTTTTTT
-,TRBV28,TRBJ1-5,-,CASRQGLRPQHF,TGTGCCAGCAGACAGGGATTGCGGCCCCAGCATTTT
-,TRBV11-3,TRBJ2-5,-,CASSLGPRETQYF,TGTGCCAGCAGCTTAGGACCACGTGAGACCCAGTACTTC
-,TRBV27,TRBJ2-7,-,CASSPIAGHRSYEQYF,TGTGCCAGCAGTCCGATCGCGGGGCACCGCTCCTACGAGCAGTACTTC
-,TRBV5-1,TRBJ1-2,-,CASSLDGLNYGYTF,TGCGCCAGCAGCTTGGACGGCCTTAACTATGGCTACACCTTC
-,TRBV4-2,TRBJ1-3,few,CASIGNTIYF,TGTGCCAGCATTGGAAACACCATATATTTT
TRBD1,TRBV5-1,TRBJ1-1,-,CASSLVQGARSTEAFF,TGCGCCAGCAGCTTGGTACAGGGGGCGCGGAGCACTGAAGCTTTCTTT
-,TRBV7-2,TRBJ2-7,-,CASGKSYEQYF,TGTGCCAGCGGGAAGAGTTACGAGCAGTACTTC
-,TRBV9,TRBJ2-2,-,CASSREGELFF,TGTGCCAGCAGCCGAGAGGGGGAGCTGTTTTTT
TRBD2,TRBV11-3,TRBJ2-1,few,CASSSSSGTEQFF,TGTGCCAGCAGCTCCTCTAGCGGGACTGAGCAGTTCTTC
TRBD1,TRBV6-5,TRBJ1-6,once,CASSQGQDLGSPPHF,TGTGCCAGCAGCCAAGGACAGGACTTAGGGTCACCCCCCCACTTT
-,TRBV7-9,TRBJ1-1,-,CASSIQGYTEAFF,TGTGCCAGCAGCATTCAGGGGTACACTGAAGCTTTCTTT
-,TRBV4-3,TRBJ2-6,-,CASSSSSRSGANVLTF,TGCGCCAGCAGCTCCAGCAGCCGCTCTGGGGCCAACGTCCTGACTTTC
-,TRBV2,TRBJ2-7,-,CASSRTTPTYEQYF,TGTGCCAGCAGTAGGACAACTCCGACCTACGAGCAGTACTTC
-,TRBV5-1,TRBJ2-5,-,CASSPVDRETQYF,TGCGCCAGCAGTCCAGTGGACCGGGAGACCCAGTACTTC
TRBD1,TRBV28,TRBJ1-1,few,CASRGTAKNTEAFF,TGTGCCAGCAGGGGGACAGCAAAGAACACTGAAGCTTTCTTT
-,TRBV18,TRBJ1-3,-,CASSQEGTLGNTIYF,TGTGCCAGCTCCCAGGAGGGGACACTTGGAAACACCATATATTTT
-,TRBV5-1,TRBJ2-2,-,CASSLAQTNTGELFF,TGCGCCAGCAGCTTGGCACAGACGAACACCGGGGAGCTGTTTTTT
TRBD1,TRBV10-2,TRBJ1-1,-,CASSRQGRGDEAFF,TGCGCCAGCAGTAGACAGGGACGAGGGGATGAAGCTTTCTTT
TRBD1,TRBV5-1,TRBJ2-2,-,CASSTDRGGAGELFF,TGCGCCAGCAGCACGGACAGGGGCGGGGCCGGGGAGCTGTTTTTT
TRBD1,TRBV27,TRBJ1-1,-,CASSLRRTGVGNTEAFF,TGTGCCAGCAGTTTACGCCGGACAGGAGTGGGAAACACTGAAGCTTTCTTT
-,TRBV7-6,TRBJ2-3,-,CASSLLRTDTQYF,TGTGCCAGCAGCCTCCTTAGGACTGATACGCAGTATTTT
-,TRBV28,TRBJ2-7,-,CASSFSWDGHYEQYF,TGTGCCAGCAGTTTTAGTTGGGACGGCCACTACGAGCAGTACTTC
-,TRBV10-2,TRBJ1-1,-,CASSVATEAFF,TGCGCCAGCAGTGTTGCCACTGAAGCTTTCTTT
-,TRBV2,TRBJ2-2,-,CASRWNTGELFF,TGTGCCAGCAGATGGAACACCGGGGAGCTGTTTTTT
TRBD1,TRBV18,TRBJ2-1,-,CASSPFGQGANEQFF,TGTGCCAGCTCACCCTTCGGACAGGGGGCCAATGAGCAGTTCTTC
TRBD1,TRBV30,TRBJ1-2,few,CAWGRQGALGYTF,TGTGCCTGGGGCAGACAGGGGGCGCTCGGCTACACCTTC
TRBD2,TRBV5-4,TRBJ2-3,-,CASSYGGTRGADTQYF,TGTGCCAGCAGCTACGGAGGGACGCGGGGGGCAGATACGCAGTATTTT
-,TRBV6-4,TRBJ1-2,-,CASSEPGRNPHGYTF,TGTGCCAGCAGTGAACCGGGACGGAACCCTCATGGCTACACCTTC
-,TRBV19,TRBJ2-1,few,CASKGGQPGNEQFF,TGTGCCAGTAAGGGCGGGCAGCCCGGGAATGAGCAGTTCTTC
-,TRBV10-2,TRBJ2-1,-,CASRRGETYNEQFF,TGCGCCAGCCGTCGAGGGGAAACCTACAATGAGCAGTTCTTC
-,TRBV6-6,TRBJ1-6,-,CASHTVYNSPLHF,TGTGCCAGCCATACAGTCTATAATTCACCCCTCCACTTT
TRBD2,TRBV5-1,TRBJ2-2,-,CASSLPPSGSTGELFF,TGCGCCAGCAGCTTGCCCCCGAGCGGGAGCACCGGGGAGCTGTTTTTT
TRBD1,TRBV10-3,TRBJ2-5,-,CAISLGQADQETQYF,TGTGCCATCAGTTTAGGACAGGCGGACCAAGAGACCCAGTACTTC
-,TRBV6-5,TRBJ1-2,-,CASEVPYGYTF,TGTGCCAGCGAAGTCCCATATGGCTACACCTTC
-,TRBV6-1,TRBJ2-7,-,CASRPGPQAYEQYF,TGTGCCAGCAGGCCCGGGCCCCAGGCCTACGAGCAGTACTTC
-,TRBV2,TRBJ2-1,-,CASGNGFSGNEQFF,TGTGCCAGCGGGAACGGCTTCTCAGGGAATGAGCAGTTCTTC
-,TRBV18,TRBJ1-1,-,CASSLDRTNTEAFF,TGTGCCAGCTCACTCGACAGGACGAACACTGAAGCTTTCTTT
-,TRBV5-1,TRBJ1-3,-,CASSLVPGPDSGNTIYF,TGCGCCAGCAGCTTGGTCCCGGGCCCCGATTCTGGAAACACCATATATTTT
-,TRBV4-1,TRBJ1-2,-,CASSPEVPAATNYGYTF,TGCGCCAGCAGCCCAGAGGTCCCAGCGGCGACTAACTATGGCTACACCTTC
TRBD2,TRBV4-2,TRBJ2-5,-,CASSHPGGDQETQYF,TGTGCCAGCAGCCATCCTGGGGGGGACCAAGAGACCCAGTACTTC
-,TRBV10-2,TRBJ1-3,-,CASSRQEPSGNTIYF,TGCGCCAGCAGCCGACAGGAGCCCTCTGGAAACACCATATATTTT
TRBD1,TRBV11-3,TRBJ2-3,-,CASSSRQGADTQYF,TGTGCCAGCAGCTCCCGACAGGGGGCAGATACGCAGTATTTT
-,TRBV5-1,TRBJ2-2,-,CASSASLGELFF,TGCGCCAGCAGCGCCTCCTTGGGGGAGCTGTTTTTT
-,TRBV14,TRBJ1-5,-,CASSQGGRGNQPQHF,TGTGCCAGCAGCCAAGGAGGCAGGGGAAATCAGCCCCAGCATTTT
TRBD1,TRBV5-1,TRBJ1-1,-,CASSLGQGFRKAEAFF,TGCGCCAGCAGCCTAGGACAGGGGTTTCGTAAGGCTGAAGCTTTCTTT
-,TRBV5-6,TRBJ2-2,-,CASSLGWGFGEGTGELFF,TGTGCCAGCAGCTTGGGATGGGGTTTTGGGGAAGGAACCGGGGAGCTGTTTTTT
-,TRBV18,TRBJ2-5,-,CASSPLEGGRETQYF,TGTGCCAGCTCCCCTCTTGAAGGGGGTAGGGAGACCCAGTACTTC
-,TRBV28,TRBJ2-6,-,CASRVPGGSGANVLTF,TGTGCCAGCAGAGTCCCGGGCGGGTCTGGGGCCAACGTCCTGACTTTC
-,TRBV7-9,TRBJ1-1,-,CASSGRGAMNTEAFF,TGTGCCAGCAGCGGTCGTGGGGCCATGAACACTGAAGCTTTCTTT
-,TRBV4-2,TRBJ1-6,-,CASSQESQTNSPLHF,TGTGCCAGCAGCCAAGAGTCCCAGACTAATTCACCCCTCCACTTT